This T cell receptor beta chain appears in the sequencing data of a study of CXCR4 blockade with PD-1 therapy in pancreatic cancer. Overall study findings and caveats: Tumor clonality averaged about 0.14 versus 0.054 in healthy blood, not predicting survival. Antigen-specificity overlap of convergent dominant clones remained unconfirmed.

Germline CDR1 and CDR2: MGHDK and SYGVNS. This CDR3 contains 14 residues. As concerns this clone: Antigen unknown. The junction differs from germline at one of its ends, possibly a read error.

The method was immunoSEQ multiplex PCR; TCRdb's version includes in-frame clones alone and lacks a portion of them. The sample has roughly 800 clones, 30% to 45% seen once; the top ten hold 20%. This chain uses TRBV25-1 with TRBJ1-1; D is ambiguous. Sequenced input: tumor tissue. The receptor was isolated from a human donor with pancreatic ductal adenocarcinoma. The CDR3: CTSSDLGGRTEAFF. CDR3 DNA sequence: TGTACCAGCAGTGATTTAGGCGGGCGCACTGAAGCTTTCTTT.